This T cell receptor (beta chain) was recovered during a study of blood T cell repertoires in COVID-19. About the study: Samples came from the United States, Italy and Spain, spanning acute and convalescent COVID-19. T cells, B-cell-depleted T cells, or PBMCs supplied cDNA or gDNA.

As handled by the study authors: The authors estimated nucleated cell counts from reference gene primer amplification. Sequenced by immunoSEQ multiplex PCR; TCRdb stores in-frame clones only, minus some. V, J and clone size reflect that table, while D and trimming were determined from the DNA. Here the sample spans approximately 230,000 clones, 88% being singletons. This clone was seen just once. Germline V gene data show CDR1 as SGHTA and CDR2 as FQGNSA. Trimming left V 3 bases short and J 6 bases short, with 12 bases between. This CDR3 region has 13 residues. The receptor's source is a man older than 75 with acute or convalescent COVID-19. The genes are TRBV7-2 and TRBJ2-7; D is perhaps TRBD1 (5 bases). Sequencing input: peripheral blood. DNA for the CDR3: TGTGCCAGCAGCTTGATGACAGTCGCCGAGCAGTACTTC. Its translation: CASSLMTVAEQYF.